The clone carrying this T cell receptor beta chain came up many times. Its antigen is still unknown. Amplification from RNA transcripts yielded the TCR beta CDR3 regions. An opening RT-PCR round employed HTBI primers and preceded a second-round multiplex PCR. TCRdb processed the multiplex PCR reads anew with MiXCR; each CDR3 protein has one entry. Among about 700,000 distinct CDR3 sequences listed, approximately 39% were seen once. The CDR3 extends over 14 amino acids. Germline loops: CDR1 SGDLS, CDR2 YYNGEE. V gave up 0 bases and J gave up 1 base, with 8 bases separating them. This sample was taken from a study of Graves' ophthalmopathy and Graves' hyperthyroidism. Study-level points and caveats: As the model predicted ophthalmopathy progression, it achieved a sensitivity of around 70% and a specificity of about 72%. From stable hyperthyroidism, ophthalmopathy was separated by a 13-signature model with 87.88% sensitivity and about 81% specificity. Blood shared most expanded thyroid clonotypes above 0.001 frequency.

Among the exclusions were patients with other autoimmune diseases, uncontrolled infections, pregnancy or lactation. The TCR sequence derives from an adult man with Graves' ophthalmopathy. The V and J genes are TRBV9 and TRBJ2-7; no definite D call. What was sequenced was peripheral blood. CDR3 sequence: CASSVERISYEQYF. In DNA, the CDR3 is TGTGCCAGCAGCGTAGAACGGATTTCCTACGAGCAGTACTTC.